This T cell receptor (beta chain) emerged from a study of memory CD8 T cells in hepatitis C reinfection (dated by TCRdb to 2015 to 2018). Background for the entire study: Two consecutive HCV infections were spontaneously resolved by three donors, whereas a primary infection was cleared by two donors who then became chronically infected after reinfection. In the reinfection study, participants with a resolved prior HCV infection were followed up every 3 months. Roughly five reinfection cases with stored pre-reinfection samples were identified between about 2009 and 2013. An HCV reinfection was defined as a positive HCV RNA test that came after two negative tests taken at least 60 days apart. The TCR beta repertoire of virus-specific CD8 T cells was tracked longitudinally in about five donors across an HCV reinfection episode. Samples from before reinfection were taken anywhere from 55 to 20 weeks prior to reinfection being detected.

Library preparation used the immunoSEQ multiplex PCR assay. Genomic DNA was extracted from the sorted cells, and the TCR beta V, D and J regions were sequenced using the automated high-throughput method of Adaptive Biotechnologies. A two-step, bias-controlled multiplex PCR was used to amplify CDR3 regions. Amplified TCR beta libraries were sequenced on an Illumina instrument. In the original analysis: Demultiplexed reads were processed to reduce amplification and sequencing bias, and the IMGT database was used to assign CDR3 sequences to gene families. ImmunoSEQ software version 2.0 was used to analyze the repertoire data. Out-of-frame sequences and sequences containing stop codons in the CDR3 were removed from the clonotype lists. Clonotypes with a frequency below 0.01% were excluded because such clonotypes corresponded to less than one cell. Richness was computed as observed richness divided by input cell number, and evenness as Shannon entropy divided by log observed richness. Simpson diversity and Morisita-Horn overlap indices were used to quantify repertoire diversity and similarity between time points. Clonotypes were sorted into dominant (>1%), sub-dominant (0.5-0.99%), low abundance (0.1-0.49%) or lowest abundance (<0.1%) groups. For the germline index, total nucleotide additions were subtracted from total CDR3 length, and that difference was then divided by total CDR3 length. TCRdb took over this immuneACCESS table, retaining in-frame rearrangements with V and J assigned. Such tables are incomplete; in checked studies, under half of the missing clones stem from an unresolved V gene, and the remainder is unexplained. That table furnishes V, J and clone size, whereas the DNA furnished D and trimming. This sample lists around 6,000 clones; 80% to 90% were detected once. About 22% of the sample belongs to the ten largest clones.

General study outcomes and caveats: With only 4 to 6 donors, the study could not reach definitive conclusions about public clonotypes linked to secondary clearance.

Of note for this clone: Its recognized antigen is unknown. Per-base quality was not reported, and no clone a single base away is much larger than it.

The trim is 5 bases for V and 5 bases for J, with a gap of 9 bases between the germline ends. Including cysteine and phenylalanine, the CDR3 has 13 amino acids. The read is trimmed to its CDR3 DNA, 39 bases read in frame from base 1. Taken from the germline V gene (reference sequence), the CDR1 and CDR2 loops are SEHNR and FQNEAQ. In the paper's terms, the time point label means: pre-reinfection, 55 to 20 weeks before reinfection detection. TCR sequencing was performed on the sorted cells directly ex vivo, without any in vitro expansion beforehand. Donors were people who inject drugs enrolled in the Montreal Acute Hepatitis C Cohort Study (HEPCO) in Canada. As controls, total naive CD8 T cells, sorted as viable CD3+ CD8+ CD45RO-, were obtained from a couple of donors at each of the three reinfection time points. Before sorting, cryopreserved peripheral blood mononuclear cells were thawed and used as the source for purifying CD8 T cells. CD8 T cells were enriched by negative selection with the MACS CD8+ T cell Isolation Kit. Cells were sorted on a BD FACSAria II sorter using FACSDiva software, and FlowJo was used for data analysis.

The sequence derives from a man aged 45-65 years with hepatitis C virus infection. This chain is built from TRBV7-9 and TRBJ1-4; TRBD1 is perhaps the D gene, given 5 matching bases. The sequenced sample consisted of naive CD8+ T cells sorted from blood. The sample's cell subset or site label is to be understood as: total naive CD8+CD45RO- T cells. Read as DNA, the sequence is TGTGCCAGCAGCGTCTCAGGGAATGAAAAACTGTTTTTT. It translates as CASSVSGNEKLFF.